This T cell receptor (beta chain) was observed in a study of cytomegalovirus exposure and HLA in healthy donors. Turning to the study itself: Earlier sequencing of 150 million to 200 million T cells yielded approximately 100 million unique TCR beta sequences.

PCR used 60 Vbeta primers and 13 Jbeta primers. Produced via immunoSEQ multiplex PCR; TCRdb's table is partial and in-frame only. In the table there are tens of thousands of clones, 75% to 85% of which are singletons. In regard to this clone: Its antigen is still unknown.

V gave up 2 bases and J gave up 5 bases, with 12 bases separating them. Germline CDR1 and CDR2: MNHEY and SMNVEV (reference sequence). The CDR3 is made up of 14 amino acids. Study-level findings and limits: In an earlier analysis, about 87% or about 30%: the productive usage of most TCR beta V segments.

This chain joins TRBV27 and TRBJ1-1; D ambiguous. Sequences were obtained from PBMCs. The sequence was obtained from a man aged 50 to 59 in good health and CMV-seropositive. CDR3 sequence (DNA): TGTGCCAGCAGTTTACCCGGATCGGGGACTGAAGCTTTCTTT. It specifies CASSLPGSGTEAFF.